One sample yielded the 30 T cell receptor beta chains listed below, sequenced in a study of blood T cell repertoires in COVID-19. Only in-frame clones appear in the TCRdb table, and some are missing; sequencing was by immunoSEQ multiplex PCR. The sample holds under 300,000 clones, around 90% seen once. The sequencing input was PBMCs or T cells enriched from blood (not recorded which). All receptors derive from a woman aged 45-65 years who had recovered from COVID-19.

J is TRBJ2-3 and V is TRBV6-2 or TRBV6-3; perhaps TRBD1 as D (5 bases). V was trimmed by 2 bases and J by 2 bases, leaving 8 bases between them. There are 14 residues in the CDR3. The germline CDR1 and CDR2 sequences are MNHEY and SVGEGT. CDR3 DNA: TGTGCCAGCAGTTACGGGGCAGTCACAGATACGCAGTATTTT. Translated: CASSYGAVTDTQYF.

The chain joins TRBV28 to TRBJ2-7; TRBD2 matches at 8 bases. V lost 5 bases to trimming and J lost 2 bases; unmatched junction nucleotides: 8. This CDR3 is built from 15 residues. The germline gives CDR1 MDHEN, CDR2 SYDVKM. For the CDR3, the DNA is TGTGCCAGCAGTCCCAGCGGGAGTCTCCCCTACGAGCAGTACTTC. Translating it yields CASSPSGSLPYEQYF.

The rearrangement links TRBV3-1 (or the pseudogene TRBV3-2) to TRBJ1-1; a possible D gene is TRBD1 (5 bases). CDR1 LGHDT and CDR2 YNNKEL come from the germline V gene (reference sequence). CDR3 length: 14 amino acids. Trimming took 4 bases from V and 1 from J, leaving 10 bases between them. The CDR3 DNA is TGTGCCAGCAGCCGCACGGACAAGAACACTGAAGCTTTCTTT. Translating it yields CASSRTDKNTEAFF.

The V gene is TRBV18, the J gene TRBJ2-1, with unresolved D. The CDR3 has 12 amino acids. V was trimmed by 6 bases and J by 10 bases, leaving 13 bases between them. CDR1 is KGHSH and CDR2 is LQKENI in the germline V gene. CDR3 amino acids: CASSSRRLEQFF. The DNA for the CDR3 is TGTGCCAGCTCTTCCCGGAGACTGGAGCAGTTCTTC.

The chain recombines TRBV30 with TRBJ1-2, with D hard to call. V lost 1 base, J lost 7 bases, and 16 bases lay in between. This CDR3 is 14 amino acids long. Germline CDR1 GTSNPN, CDR2 SVGIG (reference sequence). In DNA form, the CDR3 reads TGTGCCTGGAGTGAAAATAGGCCGGGGAGTGGCTACACCTTC. Encoded protein: CAWSENRPGSGYTF.

V gene TRBV10-3 combines with J gene TRBJ2-7; D is perhaps TRBD2 (6 bases). This CDR3 is 14 amino acids long. Trimming removed 0 bases at V and 4 bases at J, with 10 bases between. Germline CDR1 reads ENHRY; CDR2 reads SYGVKD. The chain's CDR3 is CAISESLLAYEQYF. The CDR3 bases are TGTGCCATCAGTGAGTCTTTACTAGCTTACGAGCAGTACTTC.

V gene TRBV9 combines with J gene TRBJ2-3, with a possible D match to TRBD2 (6 bases). The length of the CDR3 is 17 residues. Trimming removed 3 bases at V and 0 bases at J, with 17 bases between. CDR1 is SGDLS and CDR2 is YYNGEE in the germline V gene. Here the CDR3 DNA reads TGTGCCAGCAGCGCCCGGGGGACCACTCTAAGCACAGATACGCAGTATTTT. Encoded protein: CASSARGTTLSTDTQYF.

This chain connects TRBV28 to TRBJ2-5, with 8 nucleotides matching TRBD1. The J segment lost 4 bases and the V segment lost 6 bases, leaving 7 bases of the junction unmatched. In germline, CDR1 is MDHEN, CDR2 SYDVKM. CDR3 length: 14 amino acids. The CDR3, as DNA: TGTGCCAGCAGAGTCACAGGGGGGCGAGAGACCCAGTACTTC. Protein product: CASRVTGGRETQYF.

The rearrangement joins TRBV7-2 to TRBJ1-6; D is unresolved. Deletions cut 0 bases from V and 7 bases from J, with 7 bases between. Germline V CDR1 and CDR2: SGHTA, FQGNSA. The CDR3 spans 14 residues. CDR3 in amino acids: CASSLAPQNSPLHF. The CDR3 region has the DNA TGTGCCAGCAGCTTAGCGCCTCAGAATTCACCCCTCCACTTT.

The chain couples TRBV28 to TRBJ2-7; 16 positions match TRBD2. J was trimmed by 7 bases and V by 6 bases; bases with no gene match: 6. The CDR3 sequence is 15 residues long. Germline loops: CDR1 MDHEN, CDR2 SYDVKM. CDR3 in DNA: TGTGCCAGCAGGGTGGGACTAGCGGGAGGGGGAGAGCAGTACTTC. Translation gives CASRVGLAGGGEQYF.

The table lists this clone with a count of one. The V call is TRBV7-9, the J call TRBJ1-6; the D gene is possibly TRBD1 (6 bases). CDR1 and CDR2 from the germline V gene are SEHNR and FQNEAQ (reference sequence). This CDR3 is 15 amino acids long. Trimming stripped 5 bases from V and 4 bases from J, with 12 bases between. In nucleotides, the CDR3 is TGTGCCAGCAGCGGCCGGGACAAGTATAATTCACCCCTCCACTTT. Amino acid sequence: CASSGRDKYNSPLHF.

V is TRBV7-2 and J is TRBJ2-7; D might be TRBD2 (6 bases). Germline V gene sequence: CDR1 SGHTA, CDR2 FQGNSA. The CDR3 length is 14 residues. The V end lost 5 bases, the J end lost 5 bases, and 16 bases lay between the germline ends. CDR3 protein: CASSPSAGSNEQYF. The CDR3 DNA reads TGTGCCAGCAGCCCCTCAGCGGGTTCGAACGAGCAGTACTTC.

The chain is built from TRBV9 and TRBJ1-1; D unclear. CDR1 and CDR2 from the germline V gene are SGDLS and YYNGEE. This CDR3 has 14 residues. V dropped 0 bases and J dropped 0 bases, with 6 bases sitting between them. The DNA of the CDR3 is TGTGCCAGCAGCGTAGGGCAGGTGAACACTGAAGCTTTCTTT. It is translated as CASSVGQVNTEAFF.

V gene TRBV6-2 or TRBV6-3 combines with J gene TRBJ2-1; possibly TRBD2 for D (5 bases). Germline-derived CDR1 and CDR2 are MNHEY and SVGEGT. This CDR3 comprises 15 residues. Trimming removed 0 bases from V and 5 bases from J, with 11 bases in between. As DNA, the CDR3 is TGTGCCAGCAGTTACTCTGGGAGTATGAACAATGAGCAGTTCTTC. Translating gives CASSYSGSMNNEQFF.

This rearrangement joins TRBV3-1 (or the pseudogene TRBV3-2) to TRBJ2-1; tentatively, D is TRBD2 (6 bases). CDR3 length equals 17 residues. CDR1 and CDR2 (germline): LGHDT, YNNKEL (reference sequence). Trimming stripped 0 bases from V and 7 bases from J, with 19 bases between. Here the CDR3 reads CASSQDRYASDYNEQFF. For the CDR3, the DNA is TGTGCCAGCAGCCAAGATAGGTACGCATCGGACTATAATGAGCAGTTCTTC.

The chain recombines TRBV11-3 with TRBJ2-2; 7 positions agree with TRBD2. This CDR3 is built from 14 residues. The V and J ends lost 5 bases and 4 bases, in that order; junction bases with no gene match: 4. Germline CDR1 is SGHNT and CDR2 is YENEEA. The CDR3 region is CASSGGVFTGELFF. CDR3 bases: TGTGCCAGCAGCGGGGGGGTCTTCACCGGGGAGCTGTTTTTT.

The chain employs TRBV29-1 and TRBJ1-1, with D possibly being TRBD1 (5 bases). Trimming left V 6 bases short and J 1 base short, with 15 bases between. The CDR3 consists of 14 residues. Germline loops: CDR1 SQVTM, CDR2 ANQGSEA. CDR3 sequence reads: CSVDRDRKNTEAFF. In nucleotides, the CDR3 is TGCAGCGTGGACCGTGACAGAAAGAACACTGAAGCTTTCTTT. Full variable domain (outside the CDR3, taken from reference TRBV29-1 and TRBJ1-1): SAVISQKPSRDICQRGTSLTIQCQVDSQVTMMFWYRQQPGQSLTLIATANQGSEATYESGFVIDKFPISRPNLTFSTLTVSNMSPEDSSIYLCSVDRDRKNTEAFFGQGTRLTVV.

The rearrangement joins TRBV7-2 to TRBJ2-1; 10 bases line up with TRBD2. The CDR3 contains 14 residues. CDR1 is SGHTA and CDR2 is FQGNSA in the germline V gene. Germline trimming cut 6 bases from V and 12 bases from J; bases unmatched to any gene: 11. In DNA, the CDR3 is TGTGCCAGCAGTCACGCGCTAGCGGGAGTTTTGCAGTTCTTC. Amino acids: CASSHALAGVLQFF.

This chain joins TRBV27 and TRBJ2-1, with 8 bases that match TRBD1. Germline CDR1 and CDR2: MNHEY and SMNVEV (reference sequence). The CDR3 runs 15 residues. Germline trimming cut 2 bases from V and 5 bases from J; bases unmatched to any gene: 5. DNA for the CDR3: TGTGCCAGCAGTTTACGGGACAGGTCCAACAATGAGCAGTTCTTC. Its protein is CASSLRDRSNNEQFF.

In its sample, this clone was seen a few times. This chain links TRBV2 with TRBJ2-7, with 13 bases aligning to TRBD2. There are 16 residues in the CDR3. Germline values: CDR1 SNHLY, CDR2 FYNNEI. Trimming cost V 6 bases and J 4 bases; bases outside gene matches: 9. CDR3: CASRETSGRASYEQYF. The CDR3 bases are TGTGCCAGCAGGGAAACTAGCGGGAGGGCCTCTTACGAGCAGTACTTC.

The sample holds one count of this clone. The chain combines TRBV5-1 with TRBJ1-2; possibly TRBD1 for D (5 bases). This CDR3 has 16 amino acids. The V and J ends lost 4 bases and 2 bases respectively, with 18 bases between them. Germline lookup yields CDR1 SGHRS and CDR2 YFSETQ. In nucleotides, the CDR3 is TGCGCCAGCAGCGTTACAGGAGCAAAGACCAACTATGGCTACACCTTC. It yields the protein CASSVTGAKTNYGYTF.

The chain combines TRBV18 with TRBJ1-2; D is unclear. V lost 3 bases and J 3 bases, leaving 8 bases between the germline ends. This CDR3 region has 13 residues. CDR1 KGHSH and CDR2 LQKENI come from the germline V gene. The CDR3 loop is CASSPQEDYGYTF. The CDR3 DNA is TGTGCCAGCTCACCGCAGGAAGACTATGGCTACACCTTC.

This clone was counted once. The genes are TRBV28 and TRBJ2-1; TRBD1 aligns across 7 bases. The germline V gene encodes CDR1 MDHEN and CDR2 SYDVKM. The ends lost 5 bases at V and 6 bases at J; junction bases unmatched: 13. The CDR3 totals 16 residues. The DNA for the CDR3 is TGTGCCAGCAGTCCCCCAAGACAGGGATGGGGCAATGAGCAGTTCTTC. Residues: CASSPPRQGWGNEQFF. Variable domain in full (rest from reference TRBV28 and TRBJ2-1): DVKVTQSSRYLVKRTGEKVFLECVQDMDHENMFWYRQDPGLGLRLIYFSYDVKMKEKGDIPEGYSVSREKKERFSLILESASTNQTSMYLCASSPPRQGWGNEQFFGPGTRLTVL.

The chain is built from TRBV6-5 and TRBJ2-1; D is possibly TRBD1 (6 bases). Trimming cost V 2 bases and J 7 bases, with 18 bases left between them. The germline gives CDR1 MNHEY, CDR2 SVGAGI. The CDR3 consists of 16 residues. The CDR3: CASSYLPGPQGNEQFF. The CDR3 nucleotides read TGTGCCAGCAGTTACCTACCGGGACCCCAGGGGAATGAGCAGTTCTTC.

The chain has TRBV24-1 and TRBJ2-1; 10 bases map to TRBD2. The CDR3 length is 15 residues. In germline, CDR1 is KGHDR, CDR2 SFDVKD. Losses at the gene ends were 6 bases for V and 7 bases for J; bases not matched to a gene: 8. CDR3 sequence: CATSPPGLARNEQFF. The CDR3 coding sequence is TGTGCCACCAGTCCCCCGGGACTAGCGAGGAATGAGCAGTTCTTC.

In this sample, this clone turned up once. The V gene is TRBV6-2 or TRBV6-3, the J gene TRBJ2-3; 11 bases fit TRBD2. CDR1 and CDR2 from the germline V gene are MNHEY and SVGEGT. The CDR3 sequence is 15 residues long. The V segment lost 4 bases and the J segment 4 bases; nucleotides outside the gene matches: 4. The CDR3 protein is CASSWGTSGPDTQYF. As DNA, the CDR3 is TGTGCCAGCAGTTGGGGGACTAGCGGCCCAGATACGCAGTATTTT.

CDR3 nucleotide sequence: TGTGCCAGCAGCCGCAGGGGTGCCGAAGCTTTCTTT. It yields the protein CASSRRGAEAFF. The J gene is TRBJ1-1, the V gene TRBV9, with a tentative D call TRBD1 (6 bases). Germline V gives CDR1 SGDLS, CDR2 YYNGEE. Trimming stripped 4 bases from V and 8 bases from J, with 12 bases between. There are 12 residues in the CDR3.

The chain uses TRBV27 and TRBJ1-4; D uncertain. Deletions cut 8 bases from V and 5 bases from J, with 15 bases between. The CDR3 length is 14 residues. Germline CDR1 and CDR2: MNHEY and SMNVEV (reference sequence). The CDR3 sequence is CASASGNQNEKLFF. The CDR3 nucleotides read TGTGCCAGCGCTTCCGGGAATCAGAATGAAAAACTGTTTTTT.

The chain links TRBV19 to TRBJ2-6, with unresolved D. This CDR3 is 14 amino acids long. V was cut by 5 bases and J by 0 bases, with 5 bases left in between. Germline CDR1 reads LNHDA; CDR2 reads SQIVND (reference sequence). This CDR3 is CASSGSSGANVLTF. CDR3 in DNA: TGTGCCAGTAGTGGTAGCTCTGGGGCCAACGTCCTGACTTTC.

The gene calls are TRBV9 and TRBJ1-1; D remains unclear. Germline V gene sequence: CDR1 SGDLS, CDR2 YYNGEE. Between the trimmed V and J ends, which lost 0 bases and 4 bases, there was a span of 13 bases. This CDR3 has 15 residues. CDR3: CASSVVTAGSTEAFF. The CDR3 DNA reads TGTGCCAGCAGCGTAGTAACCGCGGGGAGCACTGAAGCTTTCTTT. The full variable domain, with the rest looked up from reference TRBV9 and TRBJ1-1, is DSGVTQTPKHLITATGQRVTLRCSPRSGDLSVYWYQQSLDQGLQFLIQYYNGEERAKGNILERFSAQQFPDLHSELNLSSLELGDSALYFCASSVVTAGSTEAFFGQGTRLTVV.